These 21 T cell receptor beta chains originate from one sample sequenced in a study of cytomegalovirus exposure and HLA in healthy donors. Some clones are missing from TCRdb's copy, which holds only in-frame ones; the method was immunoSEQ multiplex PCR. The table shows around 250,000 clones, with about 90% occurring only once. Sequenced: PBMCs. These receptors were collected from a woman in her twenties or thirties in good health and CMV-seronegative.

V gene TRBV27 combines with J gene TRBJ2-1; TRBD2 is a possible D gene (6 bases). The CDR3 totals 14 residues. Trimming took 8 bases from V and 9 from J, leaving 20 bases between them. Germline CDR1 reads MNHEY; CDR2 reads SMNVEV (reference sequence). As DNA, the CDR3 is TGTGCCAGCGAGGGAGGCCTGAGGGCTGGTGAGCAGTTCTTC. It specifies CASEGGLRAGEQFF.

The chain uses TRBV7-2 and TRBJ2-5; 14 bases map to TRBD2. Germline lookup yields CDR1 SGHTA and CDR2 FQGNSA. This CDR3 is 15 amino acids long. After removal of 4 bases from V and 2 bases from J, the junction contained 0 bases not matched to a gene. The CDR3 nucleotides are TGTGCCAGCAGCTGGACTAGCGGGAGGCAAGAGACCCAGTACTTC. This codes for CASSWTSGRQETQYF.

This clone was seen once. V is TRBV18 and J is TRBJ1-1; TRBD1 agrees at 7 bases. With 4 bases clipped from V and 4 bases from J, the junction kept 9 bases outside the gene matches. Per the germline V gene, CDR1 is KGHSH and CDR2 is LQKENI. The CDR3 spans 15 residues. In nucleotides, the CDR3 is TGTGCCAGCTCACAACAAACAGGGGAGGGCACTGAAGCTTTCTTT. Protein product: CASSQQTGEGTEAFF.

CDR3 nucleotides: TGTGCCAGCACAAGTCCTAGCGTCAATGAGCAGTTCTTC. Amino acid sequence: CASTSPSVNEQFF. This rearrangement joins TRBV6-6 to TRBJ2-1, with D possibly being TRBD2 (6 bases). CDR1 MNHNY and CDR2 SVGAGI come from the germline V gene (reference sequence). This CDR3 contains 13 residues. V was trimmed by 7 bases and J by 6 bases, leaving 13 bases between them.

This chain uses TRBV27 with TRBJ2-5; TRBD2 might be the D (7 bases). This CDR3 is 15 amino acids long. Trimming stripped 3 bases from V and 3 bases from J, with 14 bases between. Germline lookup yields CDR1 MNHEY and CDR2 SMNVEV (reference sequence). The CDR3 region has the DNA TGTGCCAGCAGTTTCCGGCAGGGGAGGGAAGAGACCCAGTACTTC. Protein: CASSFRQGREETQYF.

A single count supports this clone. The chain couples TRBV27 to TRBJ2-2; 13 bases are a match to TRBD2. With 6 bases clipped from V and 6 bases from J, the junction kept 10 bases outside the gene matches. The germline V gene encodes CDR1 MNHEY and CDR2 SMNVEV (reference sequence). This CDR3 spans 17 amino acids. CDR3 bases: TGTGCCAGCAGCCCACAGGGACTAGCGGGATCTTCCGGGGAGCTGTTTTTT. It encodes CASSPQGLAGSSGELFF.

The CDR3 region has the DNA TGCGCCAGCAGCCTCCCGACAGGGACGAGAGACGGCTACACCTTC. It encodes CASSLPTGTRDGYTF. The chain carries TRBV5-1 and TRBJ1-2; 7 bases align to TRBD1. This CDR3 is built from 15 residues. The J segment lost 8 bases and the V segment lost 4 bases, leaving 14 bases of the junction unmatched. Germline CDR1 and CDR2: SGHRS and YFSETQ.

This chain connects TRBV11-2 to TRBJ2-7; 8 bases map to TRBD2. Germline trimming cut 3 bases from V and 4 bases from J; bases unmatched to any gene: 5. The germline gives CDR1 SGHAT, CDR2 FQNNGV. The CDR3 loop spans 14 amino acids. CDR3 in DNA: TGTGCCAGCAGCTTCGGACTAGCCGAGTACGAGCAGTACTTC. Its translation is CASSFGLAEYEQYF.

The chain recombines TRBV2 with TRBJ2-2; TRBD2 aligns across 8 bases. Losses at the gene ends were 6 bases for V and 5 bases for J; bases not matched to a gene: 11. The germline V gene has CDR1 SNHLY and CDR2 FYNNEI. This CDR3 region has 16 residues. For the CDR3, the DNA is TGTGCCAGCAGATCAAGGGCGGGAGGTGGGACCGGGGAGCTGTTTTTT. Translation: CASRSRAGGGTGELFF. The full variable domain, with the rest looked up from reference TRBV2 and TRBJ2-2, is EPEVTQTPSHQVTQMGQEVILRCVPISNHLYFYWYRQILGQKVEFLVSFYNNEISEKSEIFDDQFSVERPDGSNFTLKIRSTKLEDSAMYFCASRSRAGGGTGELFFGEGSRLTVL.

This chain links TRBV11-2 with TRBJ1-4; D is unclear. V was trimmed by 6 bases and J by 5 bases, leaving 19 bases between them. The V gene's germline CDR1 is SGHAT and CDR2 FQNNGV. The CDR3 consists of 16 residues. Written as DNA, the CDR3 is TGTGCCAGCAGTAGCGTGGTTGGAGGGCCAAATGAAAAACTGTTTTTT. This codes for CASSSVVGGPNEKLFF. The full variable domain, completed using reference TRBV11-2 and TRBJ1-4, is EAGVAQSPRYKIIEKRQSVAFWCNPISGHATLYWYQQILGQGPKLLIQFQNNGVVDDSQLPKDRFSAERLKGVDSTLKIQPAKLEDSAVYLCASSSVVGGPNEKLFFGSGTQLSVL.

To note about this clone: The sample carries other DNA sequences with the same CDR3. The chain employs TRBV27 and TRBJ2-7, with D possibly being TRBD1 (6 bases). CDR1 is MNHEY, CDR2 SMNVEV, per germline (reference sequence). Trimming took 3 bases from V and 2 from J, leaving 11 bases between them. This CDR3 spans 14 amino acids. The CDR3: CASSLSRGAYEQYF. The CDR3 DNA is TGTGCCAGCAGTTTGTCCAGGGGAGCCTACGAGCAGTACTTC.

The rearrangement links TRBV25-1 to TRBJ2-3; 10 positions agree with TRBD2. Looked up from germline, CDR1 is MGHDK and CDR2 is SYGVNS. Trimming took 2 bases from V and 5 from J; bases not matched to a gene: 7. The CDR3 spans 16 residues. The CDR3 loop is CASSEILAGAGDTQYF. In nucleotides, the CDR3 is TGTGCCAGCAGTGAAATTCTAGCGGGAGCTGGAGATACGCAGTATTTT.

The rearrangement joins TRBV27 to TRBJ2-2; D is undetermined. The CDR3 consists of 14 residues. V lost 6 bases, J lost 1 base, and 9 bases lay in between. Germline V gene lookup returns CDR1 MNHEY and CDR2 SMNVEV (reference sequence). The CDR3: CASRTNKNTGELFF. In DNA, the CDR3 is TGTGCCAGCAGGACCAACAAGAACACCGGGGAGCTGTTTTTT.

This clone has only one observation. Here the CDR3 DNA reads TGTGCCAGCAGCACCGGACCCAGGGCCGCCGAGGCTTTCTTT. Translation gives CASSTGPRAAEAFF. This chain joins TRBV5-6 and TRBJ1-1; a weak D match, TRBD1 (5 bases). The CDR3 has 14 residues. Trimming removed 4 bases from V and 11 bases from J, with 21 bases in between. CDR1 and CDR2 (germline): SGHDT, YYEEEE. The whole variable domain, filled in from reference TRBV5-6 and TRBJ1-1, reads DAGVTQSPTHLIKTRGQQVTLRCSPKSGHDTVSWYQQALGQGPQFIFQYYEEEERQRGNFPDRFSGHQFPNYSSELNVNALLLGDSALYLCASSTGPRAAEAFFGQGTRLTVV.

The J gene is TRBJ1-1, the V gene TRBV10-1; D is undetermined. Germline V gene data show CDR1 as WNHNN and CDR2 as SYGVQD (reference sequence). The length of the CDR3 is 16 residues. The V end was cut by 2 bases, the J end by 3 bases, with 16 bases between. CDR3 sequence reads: CASSETPTRWDTEAFF. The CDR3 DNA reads TGCGCCAGCAGTGAGACTCCGACACGATGGGACACTGAAGCTTTCTTT.

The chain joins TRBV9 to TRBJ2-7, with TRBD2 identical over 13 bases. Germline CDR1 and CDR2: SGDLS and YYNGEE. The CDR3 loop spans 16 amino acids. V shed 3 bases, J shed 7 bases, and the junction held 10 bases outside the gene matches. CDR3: CASSASGLAGIGEQYF. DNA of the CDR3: TGTGCCAGCAGCGCATCGGGACTAGCGGGAATCGGTGAGCAGTACTTC.

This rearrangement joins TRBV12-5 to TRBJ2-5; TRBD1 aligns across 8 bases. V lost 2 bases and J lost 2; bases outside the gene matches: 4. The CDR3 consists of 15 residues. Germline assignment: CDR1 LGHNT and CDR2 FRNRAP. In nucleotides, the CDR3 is TGTGCTAGTGGTTTGCCCGGGACAGGTCAAGAGACCCAGTACTTC. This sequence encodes CASGLPGTGQETQYF.

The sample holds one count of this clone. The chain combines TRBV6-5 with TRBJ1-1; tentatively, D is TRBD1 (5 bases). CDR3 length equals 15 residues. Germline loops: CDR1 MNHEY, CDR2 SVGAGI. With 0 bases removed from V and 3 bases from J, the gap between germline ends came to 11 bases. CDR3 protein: CASSYSTAGYTEAFF. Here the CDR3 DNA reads TGTGCCAGCAGTTACTCGACCGCAGGGTACACTGAAGCTTTCTTT.

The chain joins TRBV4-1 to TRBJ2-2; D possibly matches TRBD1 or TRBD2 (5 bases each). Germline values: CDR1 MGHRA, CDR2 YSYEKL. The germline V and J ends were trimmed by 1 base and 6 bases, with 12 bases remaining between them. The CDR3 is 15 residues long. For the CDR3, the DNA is TGCGCCAGCAGCCAAGCCGGGACCTTCGCCGGGGAGCTGTTTTTT. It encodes CASSQAGTFAGELFF.

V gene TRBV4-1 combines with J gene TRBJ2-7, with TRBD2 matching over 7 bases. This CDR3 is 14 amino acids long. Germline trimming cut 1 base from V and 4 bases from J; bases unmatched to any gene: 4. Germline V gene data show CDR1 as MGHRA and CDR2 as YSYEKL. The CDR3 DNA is TGCGCCAGCAGCCAAGGACTAGCCTTTTACGAGCAGTACTTC. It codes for CASSQGLAFYEQYF.

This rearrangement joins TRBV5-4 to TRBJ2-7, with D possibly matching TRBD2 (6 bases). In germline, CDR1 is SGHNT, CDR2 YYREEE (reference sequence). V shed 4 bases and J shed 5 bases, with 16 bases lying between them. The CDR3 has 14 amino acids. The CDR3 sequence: CASSRLELVNEQYF. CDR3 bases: TGTGCCAGCAGCCGACTAGAACTAGTTAACGAGCAGTACTTC.